This entry concerns a single TCR beta chain. Its cognate antigen is unknown. CDR1 is SEHNR, CDR2 FQNEAQ, per germline (reference sequence). V gave up 1 base and J gave up 8 bases, with 5 bases separating them. The CDR3 spans 11 residues. This entry belongs to a study of radiotherapy plus CTLA-4 blockade in lung cancer. Across the study: Patients showed objective responses in 18% of cases, and disease control was achieved by under 35%.

This table comes from immunoSEQ multiplex PCR, and its TCRdb copy is limited to in-frame clones, with some not included. This sample has roughly 44,000 clones, with more than 70% found just once. Enrolled patients, whose metastatic non-small-cell lung cancer was chemo-refractory, received focal radiation plus CTLA-4 blockade with ipilimumab. Whole-study findings and limits: Researchers report tumor-derived TCR clones expanding in blood after radiotherapy plus ipilimumab. It was early blood T cell clone dynamics, with interferon-beta, that reportedly best predicted response.

This chain uses TRBV7-9 with TRBJ1-1; tentatively, D is TRBD1 (5 bases). The specimen was peripheral blood, collected from a patient treated with radiotherapy plus ipilimumab. The TCR sequence derives from a human donor with non-small cell lung cancer whose response to radiotherapy plus ipilimumab could not be evaluated. The CDR3: CASSLDREAFF. In DNA, the CDR3 is TGTGCCAGCAGCTTAGACAGGGAAGCTTTCTTT.